A single sample gave rise to the 16 T cell receptor beta chains below, sequenced in a study of regulatory T cells in long-lasting Graves disease. Both iRepertoire HTBI primers and Arm-PCR of CDR3 regions were used to build the TCR beta libraries. Each CDR3 protein is one row after TCRdb ran MiXCR on the multiplex PCR reads. The data show a few hundred thousand distinct CDR3 sequences, approximately 16% seen once. Noted time point: newly diagnosed GD, antithyroid drugs for less than 3 months. Construction of the TCR library relied on RNA isolated from PBMCs. These data were also reused for a study on T cells in Graves' hyperthyroidism and ophthalmopathy.

Material: peripheral blood mononuclear cells (PBMCs), obtained at new diagnosis, from a patient treated with antithyroid drugs. The receptors derive from a man aged 35-49 years with Graves disease.

This rearrangement joins TRBV6-5 to TRBJ2-3; 8 bases fit TRBD2. J gave up 14 bases and V 3 bases, and 7 bases lay outside the gene matches. The CDR3 is 12 residues long. Germline assignment: CDR1 MNHEY and CDR2 SVGAGI. The CDR3 region has the DNA TGTGCCAGCAGTTATGGAGCGGGGGCCGGGTATTTT. Translating it yields CASSYGAGAGYF.

V and J are TRBV11-2 and TRBJ2-1, with D unresolved. Between the trimmed V and J ends, which lost 1 base and 6 bases, there was a span of 16 bases. Germline V gene sequence: CDR1 SGHAT, CDR2 FQNNGV. The CDR3 runs to 16 residues. The CDR3 sequence is CASSLGYSPELNEQFF. In DNA form, the CDR3 reads TGTGCCAGCAGCTTAGGGTACAGTCCCGAGCTCAATGAGCAGTTCTTC.

This clonotype was counted at least ten times. The genes are TRBV20-1 and TRBJ2-5; 7 bases match TRBD2. With 3 bases clipped from V and 5 bases from J, the junction kept 9 bases outside the gene matches. Germline V gives CDR1 DFQATT, CDR2 SNEGSKA (reference sequence). The CDR3 runs 14 residues. The CDR3 sequence is CSARGTIGRETQYF. The CDR3 DNA is TGCAGTGCTAGGGGGACTATCGGCCGGGAGACCCAGTACTTC.

The J gene is TRBJ2-1, the V gene TRBV15, with 10 bases matching TRBD2. CDR3 length equals 14 residues. Germline CDR1 LNHNV, CDR2 YYDKDF (reference sequence). V shed 1 base and J 7 bases; nucleotides not matched to a gene: 1. The CDR3 protein is CATSRGGLANEQFF. The CDR3 bases are TGTGCCACCAGCAGAGGGGGACTAGCGAATGAGCAGTTCTTC.

The V call is TRBV4-2, the J call TRBJ2-1; D is ambiguous. The CDR3 consists of 16 residues. The V end was cut by 0 bases, the J end by 2 bases, with 11 bases between. The germline V gene encodes CDR1 LGHNA and CDR2 YNFKEQ. The CDR3: CASSQDRLAAYNEQFF. The CDR3 nucleotides are TGTGCCAGCAGCCAAGATCGGTTAGCCGCCTACAATGAGCAGTTCTTC.

Worth noting for this clonotype: This sequence is one base from a far larger clone and is likely a read error. V usage is TRBV27 and J usage is TRBJ2-3; 8 bases align to TRBD2. Losses at the gene ends were 3 bases for V and 7 bases for J; bases not matched to a gene: 12. CDR3 length: 16 amino acids. CDR1 is MNHEY, CDR2 SMNVEV, per germline (reference sequence). The DNA of the CDR3 is TGTGCCAGCAGTTTTGCGACTAGCGCGGATCCGAATACGCAGTATTTT. Protein sequence: CASSFATSADPNTQYF.

At least ten counts were recorded for this clonotype. The V call is TRBV18, the J call TRBJ1-1; D call uncertain. Trimming pared 0 bases from V and 6 bases from J, leaving 8 bases between. CDR1 and CDR2 from the germline V gene are KGHSH and LQKENI. The length of the CDR3 is 13 residues. This CDR3 is CASSPPPTPEAFF. The CDR3 bases are TGTGCCAGCTCACCACCTCCAACACCTGAAGCTTTCTTT.

This clonotype was observed at least ten times. The chain uses TRBV20-1 and TRBJ2-7; 8 positions match TRBD1. V trimming: 3 bases; J trimming: 2 bases; junction bases outside the gene matches: 9. CDR3 size: 15 residues. CDR1 and CDR2 from the germline V gene are DFQATT and SNEGSKA (reference sequence). For the CDR3, the DNA is TGCAGTGCTAGGCCTACAGGGGGGAAAGCCTACGAGCAGTACTTC. This encodes CSARPTGGKAYEQYF.

This chain uses TRBV6-2 or TRBV6-3 with TRBJ1-2; D is unresolved. Deletions cut 0 bases from V and 2 bases from J, with 7 bases between. CDR1 and CDR2 (germline): MNHEY, SVGEGT. The CDR3 spans 14 residues. The CDR3 bases are TGTGCCAGCAGTTACTCGAGAGGCAACTATGGCTACACCTTC. Amino acid sequence: CASSYSRGNYGYTF.

A few counts support this clonotype. This is likely an artifact of a read error, given a far larger clone one base away. This chain links TRBV7-3 with TRBJ2-5; TRBD2 aligns across 10 bases. The J call may be incorrect, as the DNA end agrees better with TRBJ2-1. The CDR3 has 15 residues. Germline V gives CDR1 SGHTA, CDR2 FQGTGA. DNA for the CDR3: TGTGCCAGCAGCCGTACTAGCGGGACCTACAATGTGCAGTTCTTC. It translates to CASSRTSGTYNVQFF.

CDR3 sequence (DNA): TGTGCCAGCACCCCCGGGGGGCTCTCTGGAAACACCATATATTTT. Protein product: CASTPGGLSGNTIYF. The rearrangement joins TRBV12-3 or TRBV12-4 to TRBJ1-3, with a possible D match to TRBD1 (6 bases). The germline V and J ends were trimmed by 7 bases and 0 bases, with 13 bases remaining between them. The CDR3 covers 15 residues.

The rearrangement links TRBV12-3 or TRBV12-4 to TRBJ1-2; D not certain. The V and J ends lost 1 base and 5 bases respectively, with 8 bases between them. This CDR3 is built from 13 residues. CDR3 sequence (DNA): TGTGCCAGCAGTTTAGTCAGTATGTATGGCTACACCTTC. Protein product: CASSLVSMYGYTF.

This clonotype was detected ten times or more. This chain links TRBV7-8 with TRBJ2-5; 8 nucleotides match TRBD1. V lost 6 bases and J lost 3; bases outside the gene matches: 6. The germline CDR1 and CDR2 sequences are SGHVS and FQNEAQ. The CDR3 consists of 14 residues. The CDR3 DNA follows: TGTGCCAGCAGTTTCAGGGGGCGGGAAGAGACCCAGTACTTC. As protein: CASSFRGREETQYF.

The rearrangement links TRBV29-1 to TRBJ2-7; TRBD2 might be the D (7 bases). Trimming left V 4 bases short and J 4 bases short, with 20 bases between. In germline, CDR1 is SQVTM, CDR2 ANQGSEA. CDR3 length: 15 residues. CDR3 protein: CSVAIPRGAGYEQYF. The CDR3 region has the DNA TGCAGCGTTGCCATACCTCGGGGGGCTGGGTACGAGCAGTACTTC.

This clonotype has ten or more counts. V is TRBV27 and J is TRBJ2-1; TRBD2 aligns across 9 bases. The V gene's germline CDR1 is MNHEY and CDR2 SMNVEV (reference sequence). CDR3 length equals 15 residues. The trim removed 0 bases at V and 3 bases at J, leaving 0 bases unmatched. CDR3 protein: CASSLSRGGYNEQFF. In nucleotides, the CDR3 is TGTGCCAGCAGTTTATCGCGGGGGGGCTACAATGAGCAGTTCTTC.

This clonotype was detected ten times or more. Since no conserved phenylalanine or tryptophan closes the CDR3, a read error is the likely cause. No DNA is shown, since the ends of the CDR3 on it are uncertain; the CDR3 is the one TCRdb lists. V and J are TRBV6-2 or TRBV6-3 and TRBJ2-5; the table gives TRBD1 as D, unverified against the DNA. Per germline, CDR1 MNHEY and CDR2 SVGEGT. Inclusive of both ends, the CDR3 amounts to 15 amino acids. CDR3 amino acids: CASSYGVGKAGALEV.